The present T cell receptor beta chain was sequenced within a study of regulatory T cells in long-lasting Graves disease. Across the whole study: In persistent Graves' disease, antithyroid drugs had been taken for over 5 years and TSH receptor antibodies stayed positive.

Study observations and caveats: Examination was confined to peripheral blood, excluding thyroid tissue.

Building of the TCR beta libraries involved iRepertoire HTBI primers and Arm-PCR of CDR3 regions. One entry per CDR3 protein, called by TCRdb with MiXCR from the multiplex PCR reads. The table has fewer than 550,000 distinct CDR3 sequences, 20% to 25% seen once. Time point denoted: persistent/refractory GD, antithyroid drugs over 5 years with positive TRAb. There was RNA extracted from PBMCs, and the TCR library was made from it. This clonotype was seen more than once but under ten times. Its antigen remains unknown. CDR1 is LGHDT and CDR2 is YNNKEL in the germline V gene (reference sequence). The CDR3 runs 14 residues. Trimming cost V 4 bases and J 6 bases; bases outside gene matches: 7.

The material sequenced was peripheral blood mononuclear cells (PBMCs), taken when the disease was refractory, from a patient treated with antithyroid drugs. The genes are TRBV3-1 and TRBJ2-7; 9 bases are a match to TRBD1. The receptor comes from a female donor with Graves disease. The CDR3 nucleotides are TGTGCCAGCAGCCCCCGGGACAGGGCTTCCGAGCAGTACTTC. Its protein is CASSPRDRASEQYF.